This entry describes one T cell receptor (beta chain). V was shortened by 9 bases and J by 5 bases, with 19 bases between the two germline ends. Germline V gene sequence: CDR1 MNHEY, CDR2 SVGAGI. The CDR3 is made up of 14 amino acids. The sample belongs to a study of CD8 T cells in Susac syndrome. RNA in amounts of about 0.45 to 1 ug was reverse transcribed with random hexamers. The TCR beta CDR3 was amplified by immunoSEQ multiplex PCR across 54 Vbeta, 13 Jbeta. MiXCR, run by TCRdb on the immunoSEQ multiplex PCR reads, gives a single entry per CDR3 protein. The data contain about 280,000 distinct CDR3 sequences, about 85% of them singletons.

The chain carries TRBV6-5 and TRBJ1-1; no clear D gene. Sequenced material: CD8+ T cells from PBMCs. The clonotype originates from a human donor with multiple sclerosis. CDR3 nucleotide sequence: TGTGCCAGTTATATGAAGGCGATGCGGACTGAAGCTTTCTTT. Encoded protein: CASYMKAMRTEAFF.